The entry that follows covers one TCR beta chain sequence. Its specificity is unknown. The sample comes from a study of cytomegalovirus exposure and HLA in healthy donors. The overall study: Out of about 180 million T cells, an earlier analysis found some 120 million unique TCR beta sequences in total.

The CDR3 has 14 amino acids. Germline V CDR1 and CDR2: LNHDA, SQIVND (reference sequence). Trimming cost V 3 bases and J 1 base, with 9 bases left between them. General study results and limits: What was likely a sequencing artifact was a cluster of highly shared sequence variants.

PCR primers comprised 60 Vbeta and 13 Jbeta primers. Sequenced by immunoSEQ multiplex PCR; TCRdb stores in-frame clones only, minus some. Here the sample spans 150,000 to 200,000 clones, nearly 80% being singletons. The sequencing sample was made of PBMCs. The sequence came from a man aged 45-60 years in good health and CMV-seropositive. The rearrangement joins TRBV19 to TRBJ2-5, with D tentatively TRBD1 (5 bases). CDR3 loop: CASSMGRAQETQYF. CDR3 nucleotides: TGTGCCAGTAGTATGGGCAGGGCCCAAGAGACCCAGTACTTC. Full variable domain (rest looked up from reference TRBV19 and TRBJ2-5): DGGITQSPKYLFRKEGQNVTLSCEQNLNHDAMYWYRQDPGQGLRLIYYSQIVNDFQKGDIAEGYSVSREKKESFPLTVTSAQKNPTAFYLCASSMGRAQETQYFGPGTRLLVL.